This entry features one TCR beta chain sequence. The antigen remains undetermined. Using immunoSEQ multiplex PCR, the repertoire was profiled, and TCRdb retains in-frame clones only, with some absent. The sample contains some 480,000 clones, roughly 89% of which appear only once. The CDR3 runs 16 residues. Germline loops: CDR1 SGHTA, CDR2 FQGNSA. Trimming pared 1 base from V and 4 bases from J, leaving 14 bases between. Treatment defined: approximately 18 received Ad26.COV2.S at low or high dose, single or two shots; about 5 received placebo; per-sample allocation not given. Repertoires come from day 63 after the first vaccine or placebo injection. These data are taken from a study of Ad26.COV2.S vaccination and SARS-CoV-2 variants. Overall study findings and caveats: Responses of T cells in total may have been underestimated by the TCR breadth and depth analyses.

The source material was peripheral blood, sampled in a trial of Ad26.COV2.S vaccine versus placebo. The receptor was derived from a person between 18 and 60 years old who received the Ad26.COV2.S COVID-19 vaccine or a placebo. The rearrangement joins TRBV7-2 to TRBJ1-5; maybe TRBD1 (5 bases). The CDR3 reads CASSLGGVRINQPQHF. The DNA of the CDR3 is TGTGCCAGCAGCTTAGGAGGGGTAAGGATAAATCAGCCCCAGCATTTT.